The sequence of this T cell receptor (beta chain) was determined in a study of T cell responses to AZD1222 COVID-19 vaccine. CDR1 is LNHNV, CDR2 YYDKDF, per germline (reference sequence). This CDR3 is 11 amino acids long. Trimming took 11 bases from V and 8 from J, leaving 12 bases between them. Points on this clone: The antigen remains undetermined.

Assay: immunoSEQ multiplex PCR; the TCRdb copy retains only in-frame clones and omits some. This sample carries 150,000 to 180,000 clones, around 90% of them seen once, and the ten largest clones take around 3%. Study conclusions and caveats: Just 5 to 7 AZD1222 recipients tested seropositive at baseline.

The chain employs TRBV15 and TRBJ1-4; D perhaps matches TRBD1 (6 bases). The clonotype comes from an adult in good health. The sequencing here drew on peripheral blood, taken on day 0 of AZD1222 vaccination. Here the CDR3 DNA reads TGTGCCGTCGGGACATTGGAAAAACTGTTTTTT. It translates to CAVGTLEKLFF.